Only a few counts were recorded for the clone carrying this T cell receptor (beta chain). CD8+CD4-CCR7+CD45RA+ sorting gave the naive CD8 T cells. These data come from a study of molecular identifiers for immune sequencing clone quantification. The V gene end was trimmed by 6 bases and the J gene end by 6 bases; junction bases not matched to a gene: 12. Germline values: CDR1 SNHLY, CDR2 FYNNEI. The CDR3 loop spans 17 amino acids. TCRdb processed the PCR reads anew with MiXCR; each CDR3 protein has one entry. The sample holds 300,000 to 400,000 distinct CDR3 sequences, 24% seen once. This sequence originates from a human donor in good health. Some libraries in this study had Jurkat cell RNA spiked in. This chain connects TRBV2 to TRBJ2-1, with TRBD2 identical over 12 bases. The sequenced sample was naive CD8+ T cells from blood, with Jurkat cell RNA spiked in. The subset here: FACS-sorted CD8+CD4-CCR7+CD45RA+ naive T cells. As DNA, the CDR3 is TGTGCCAGCAGCGCCCATCCTAGCGGGGGGGGCGTCAATGAGCAGTTCTTC. It codes for CASSAHPSGGGVNEQFF.